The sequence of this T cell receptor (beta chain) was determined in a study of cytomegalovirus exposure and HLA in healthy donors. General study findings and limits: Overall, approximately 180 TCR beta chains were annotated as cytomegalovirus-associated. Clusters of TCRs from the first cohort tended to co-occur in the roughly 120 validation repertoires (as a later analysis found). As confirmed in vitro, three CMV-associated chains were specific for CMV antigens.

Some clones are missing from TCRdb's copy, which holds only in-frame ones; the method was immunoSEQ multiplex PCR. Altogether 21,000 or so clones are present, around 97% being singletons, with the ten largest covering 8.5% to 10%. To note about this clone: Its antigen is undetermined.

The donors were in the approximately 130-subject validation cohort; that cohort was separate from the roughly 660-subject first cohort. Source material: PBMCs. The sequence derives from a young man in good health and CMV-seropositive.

In nucleotides, the CDR3 is TGCGCCAGCAGCCAGGGCGTTCCCTCCTACGAGCAGTACTTC. It yields the protein CASSQGVPSYEQYF. The chain joins TRBV4-3 to TRBJ2-7; unclear D gene. Germline values: CDR1 LGHNA, CDR2 YSLEER. The CDR3 has 14 residues. V dropped 3 bases and J dropped 0 bases, with 9 bases sitting between them.